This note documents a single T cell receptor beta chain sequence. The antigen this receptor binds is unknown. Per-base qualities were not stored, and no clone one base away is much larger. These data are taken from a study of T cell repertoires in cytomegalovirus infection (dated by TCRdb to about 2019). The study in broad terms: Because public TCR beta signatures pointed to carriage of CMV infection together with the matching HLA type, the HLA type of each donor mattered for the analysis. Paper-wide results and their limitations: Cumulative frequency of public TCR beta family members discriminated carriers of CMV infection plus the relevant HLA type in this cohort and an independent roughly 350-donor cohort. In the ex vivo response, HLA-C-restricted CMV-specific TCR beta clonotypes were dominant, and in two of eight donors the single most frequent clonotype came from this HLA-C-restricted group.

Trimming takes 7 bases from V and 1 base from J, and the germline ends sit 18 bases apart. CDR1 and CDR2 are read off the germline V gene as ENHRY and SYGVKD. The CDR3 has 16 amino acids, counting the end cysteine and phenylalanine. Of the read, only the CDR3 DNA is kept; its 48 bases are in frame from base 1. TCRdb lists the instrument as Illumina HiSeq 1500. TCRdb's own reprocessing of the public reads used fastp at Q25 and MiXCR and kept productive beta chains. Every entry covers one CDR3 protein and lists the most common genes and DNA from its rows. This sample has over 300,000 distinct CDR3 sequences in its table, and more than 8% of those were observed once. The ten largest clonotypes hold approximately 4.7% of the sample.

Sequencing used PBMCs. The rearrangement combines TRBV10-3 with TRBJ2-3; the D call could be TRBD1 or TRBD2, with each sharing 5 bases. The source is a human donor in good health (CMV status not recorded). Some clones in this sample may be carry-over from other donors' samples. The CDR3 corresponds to CAIKEGLGSGTDTQYF. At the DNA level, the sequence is TGTGCCATCAAAGAGGGGCTGGGGAGCGGCACAGATACGCAGTATTTT.